The rows below give T cell receptor beta chains drawn from one sample of a study of CD8 T cells in ankylosing spondylitis. TCRdb called the 5' RACE reads again in MiXCR, with one record for every CDR3 protein. The sample has just under 550,000 distinct CDR3 sequences; about 13% are singletons. Sequenced input: blood, either unsorted or a sorted T cell fraction (not recorded which). The receptors were sampled from a male donor with ankylosing spondylitis. Each CDR3 is given without its conserved first and last residue. Each record gives: V gene, CDR3 length, CDR3 protein.

v_gene: TRBV10-3; len: 10; CDR3aa: AISARYNEQF
v_gene: TRBV20-1; len: 12; CDR3aa: SARDSFSTDTQY
v_gene: TRBV6-2/TRBV6-3; len: 10; CDR3aa: ASNRGVSEQF
v_gene: TRBV5-6; len: 14; CDR3aa: ASSMRGGAGANVLT
v_gene: TRBV12-3/TRBV12-4; len: 9; CDR3aa: ASSLYNEQF
v_gene: TRBV12-3/TRBV12-4; len: 11; CDR3aa: ASSPPITDTQY
v_gene: TRBV2; len: 11; CDR3aa: ASSEGPTTGYT
v_gene: TRBV5-5; len: 13; CDR3aa: ASRRRVAGDETQY
v_gene: TRBV20-1; len: 15; CDR3aa: SATTIGGTSVYNEQF
v_gene: TRBV28; len: 15; CDR3aa: ASSLWTSGQGTDTQY
v_gene: TRBV5-1; len: 13; CDR3aa: ASSLAVSSEVGYT
v_gene: TRBV4-1; len: 16; CDR3aa: ASSPRRGGSRDTGELF
v_gene: TRBV5-5; len: 13; CDR3aa: ASSELDRGRAGAF